This T cell receptor beta chain was obtained from a study of long-term antiretroviral therapy in people with HIV. The wider study: Collection dates of the earliest samples fall about a decade before the 2015 immediate-ART recommendation.

Before DNA extraction, roughly 0.95-10 million cryopreserved PBMC were held in the samples. J lost 4 bases, V lost 0 bases, and 6 bases had no gene match. Germline V gene sequence: CDR1 SEHNR, CDR2 FQNEAQ (reference sequence). This CDR3 spans 17 amino acids. Runs used v3.0 of the immunoSEQ assay and were done at survey level. The repertoire was sequenced with immunoSEQ multiplex PCR; TCRdb's copy has only in-frame clones and lacks some. The sample shows tens of thousands of clones, approximately 85% of them seen only once. This clone was observed once. The sequence was obtained from a woman in her twenties or thirties with HIV. Sequences were derived from unsorted PBMCs, sampled approximately 2.7 years before starting antiretroviral therapy. The chain couples TRBV7-9 to TRBJ2-5, with TRBD2 identical over 12 bases. CDR3 in DNA: TGTGCCAGCAGCTTAGCCCCTAGCGGGGGGGCCCGAGAGACCCAGTACTTC. The encoded protein is CASSLAPSGGARETQYF.